This T cell receptor beta chain was captured in a study of brain T cells in children with intractable seizures. The assay was immunoSEQ multiplex PCR, and TCRdb's table has in-frame clones only and misses some. The sample records some 62,000 clones, approximately 95% being singletons. Study-level results: HCMV serostatus was not known, and viral specificity came from CDR3 similarity only.

Details on this clone: Antigen unknown.

There are 13 residues in the CDR3. Trimming cost V 0 bases and J 6 bases, with 9 bases left between them. Looked up from germline, CDR1 is MGHRA and CDR2 is YSYEKL. This sequence was found in a boy younger than two with focal cortical dysplasia and intractable seizures. The sequencing here drew on peripheral blood, taken at surgery. The chain is built from TRBV4-1 and TRBJ2-7, with a weak D call TRBD1 (5 bases). The CDR3 sequence: CASSQDYRSEQYF. In DNA, the CDR3 is TGCGCCAGCAGCCAAGATTACAGGAGCGAGCAGTACTTC.